A single sample gave rise to the 5 T cell receptor beta chains below, sequenced in a study of blood T cell repertoires in COVID-19. Sequenced by immunoSEQ multiplex PCR; TCRdb stores in-frame clones only, minus some. The data hold about 59,000 clones, with roughly 70% observed a single time. The source material was peripheral blood. These TCRs come from a woman aged 45-59 years with active or convalescent COVID-19.

V is TRBV3-1 (or the pseudogene TRBV3-2) and J is TRBJ1-2; D may be TRBD1 (6 bases). Trimming removed 3 bases from V and 3 bases from J, with 11 bases in between. This CDR3 comprises 14 residues. Germline V gene lookup returns CDR1 LGHDT and CDR2 YNNKEL (reference sequence). CDR3 region: CASSQTGTYYGYTF. CDR3 bases: TGTGCCAGCAGCCAGACCGGGACATACTATGGCTACACCTTC.

CDR3 coding DNA: TGTGCCAGCAGCGTAGGACAGGGCTCTGGCACAGATACGCAGTATTTT. Its translation is CASSVGQGSGTDTQYF. This chain links TRBV9 with TRBJ2-3, with 7 bases that match TRBD1. V lost 0 bases, J lost 1 base, and 5 bases stayed unmatched. The length of the CDR3 is 16 residues. Germline lookup yields CDR1 SGDLS and CDR2 YYNGEE.

The CDR3 region is CASSYDAGRYEQYF. CDR3 sequence (DNA): TGTGCCAGCAGTTACGACGCGGGGAGGTACGAGCAGTACTTC. The chain has TRBV6-2 or TRBV6-3 and TRBJ2-7, with TRBD2 as a possible D gene (6 bases). CDR3 length: 14 amino acids. V was clipped by 2 bases and J by 4 bases, with 12 bases between them. Germline CDR1 is MNHEY and CDR2 is SVGEGT.

The rearrangement joins TRBV6-1 to TRBJ1-4, with 7 bases lining up with TRBD1. This CDR3 comprises 14 residues. The V gene's germline CDR1 is MNHNS and CDR2 SASEGT. The V and J ends lost 3 bases and 7 bases, in that order; junction bases with no gene match: 5. The DNA for the CDR3 is TGTGCCAGCAGTGAGCAGGGGGTGGGTGAAAAACTGTTTTTT. This translates into CASSEQGVGEKLFF.

The chain links TRBV6-2 or TRBV6-3 to TRBJ2-7; D call uncertain. The germline CDR1 and CDR2 sequences are MNHEY and SVGEGT. The CDR3 totals 13 residues. Trimming removed 2 bases at V and 4 bases at J, with 9 bases between. CDR3 amino acids: CASSYGLSYEQYF. DNA for the CDR3: TGTGCCAGCAGTTACGGGCTGTCGTACGAGCAGTACTTC.